What follows is one TCR beta chain and its context. The source of the sample is a study of CD8 T cells in Susac syndrome. RNA totalling roughly 0.45 to 1 ug underwent reverse transcription with random hexamers. The amplification used immunoSEQ multiplex PCR on TCR beta CDR3; it spanned 54 Vbeta and 13 Jbeta. TCRdb analysed the immunoSEQ multiplex PCR reads with MiXCR anew, one entry per CDR3 protein. This sample carries 150,000 to 200,000 distinct CDR3 sequences, roughly 92% of them seen once, and the ten largest clones take 0.095% to 0.12%. The T cells that were sequenced for TCR beta were CD8+ and CD4+ cells from blood. Germline V gene data show CDR1 as SGHDN and CDR2 as FVKESK. CDR3 length: 14 residues. V was shortened by 4 bases and J by 3 bases, with 11 bases between the two germline ends.

The receptor's source is a human donor in good health. The chain carries TRBV14 and TRBJ2-3; D call uncertain. Sequenced: CD4+ T cells from PBMCs. The chain's CDR3 is CASSPKRATDTQYF. The CDR3, as DNA: TGTGCCAGCAGCCCAAAACGGGCGACAGATACGCAGTATTTT.